These 30 T cell receptor beta chains originate from one sample sequenced in a study of T cells in Graves' hyperthyroidism and ophthalmopathy. RNA transcripts gave rise to amplified TCR beta CDR3 regions. First-round RT-PCR with HTBI primers amplified the TCR CDR3 region. TCRdb re-analysed the multiplex PCR reads in MiXCR, keeping a single row per CDR3 protein. The repertoire holds approximately 690,000 distinct CDR3 sequences, with around 13% as singletons. What was sequenced was blood. The source is a woman aged 45-65 years with Graves' ophthalmopathy.

The chain recombines TRBV4-1 with TRBJ2-1; D perhaps matches TRBD2 (6 bases). This CDR3 has 17 residues. The V end was cut by 0 bases, the J end by 3 bases, with 15 bases between. Germline assignment: CDR1 MGHRA and CDR2 YSYEKL. The DNA of the CDR3 is TGCGCCAGCAGCCAAGATCCGTTTCGGGGGAACTACAATGAGCAGTTCTTC. It yields the protein CASSQDPFRGNYNEQFF.

This clonotype occurred a few times. The genes are TRBV4-3 and TRBJ2-2; 11 nucleotides align to TRBD2. CDR3 length equals 19 residues. Germline assignment: CDR1 LGHNA and CDR2 YSLEER. Germline trimming cut 0 bases from V and 1 base from J; bases unmatched to any gene: 7. DNA of the CDR3: TGCGCCAGCAGCCAAGAAGTAGCGGGAGGGCCGGGGAACACCGGGGAGCTGTTTTTT. Translated: CASSQEVAGGPGNTGELFF.

This clonotype was counted ten times or more. This chain links TRBV3-1 with TRBJ2-7; TRBD2 might be the D (5 bases). The V and J ends lost 1 base and 6 bases respectively, with 10 bases between them. The germline V gene has CDR1 LGHDT and CDR2 YNNKEL (reference sequence). The CDR3 spans 13 residues. This CDR3 reads CASSQAHSGEQYF. The CDR3 DNA follows: TGTGCCAGCAGCCAAGCTCACAGCGGCGAGCAGTACTTC.

Ten or more counts support this clonotype. The chain has TRBV11-2 and TRBJ1-2; D is perhaps TRBD1 (5 bases). The CDR3 consists of 14 residues. Germline CDR1 reads SGHAT; CDR2 reads FQNNGV. The V gene lost 5 bases and the J gene lost 4 bases, with 14 bases spanning the gap. This CDR3 reads CASSPGGGGYGYTF. CDR3 in DNA: TGTGCCAGCAGCCCAGGCGGGGGTGGCTATGGCTACACCTTC.

This clonotype was picked up a small number of times. The chain has TRBV7-8 and TRBJ1-4, with unresolved D. CDR3 length: 14 amino acids. The V end was cut by 1 base, the J end by 6 bases, with 9 bases between. Germline CDR1 and CDR2: SGHVS and FQNEAQ. The CDR3 DNA reads as TGTGCCAGCAGCTTAGGAGTAGGTGATGAAAAACTGTTTTTT. Translated: CASSLGVGDEKLFF. The full variable domain, completed using reference TRBV7-8 and TRBJ1-4, is GAGVSQSPRYKVAKRGQDVALRCDPISGHVSLFWYQQALGQGPEFLTYFQNEAQLDKSGLPSDRFFAERPEGSVSTLKIQRTQQEDSAVYLCASSLGVGDEKLFFGSGTQLSVL.

Many counts were recorded for this clonotype. The V gene is TRBV7-2, the J gene TRBJ2-1; possibly TRBD2 for D (6 bases). This CDR3 is 15 amino acids long. Trimming shortened V by 2 bases and J by 5 bases, and 13 bases separated the two germline ends. Germline lookup yields CDR1 SGHTA and CDR2 FQGNSA. CDR3: CASSLRSGANNEQFF. The CDR3 nucleotides are TGTGCCAGCAGCTTACGTAGCGGAGCAAACAATGAGCAGTTCTTC.

The chain's CDR3 is CASSIQGYPSYEQYF. In DNA, the CDR3 is TGTGCCAGCAGCATACAGGGATACCCATCCTACGAGCAGTACTTC. The chain couples TRBV5-8 to TRBJ2-7, with a tentative D call TRBD1 (6 bases). V dropped 4 bases and J dropped 1 base, with 15 bases sitting between them. This CDR3 comprises 15 residues. The V gene's germline CDR1 is SGHTS and CDR2 YDEGEE.

The V call is TRBV6-9, the J call TRBJ2-1, with TRBD1 identical over 7 bases. Germline V CDR1 and CDR2: MNHGY, SVAAGI. V was clipped by 4 bases and J by 4 bases; unmatched bases: 4. CDR3 length: 14 residues. CDR3 residues: CASSSNRGYNEQFF. Written as DNA, the CDR3 is TGTGCCAGCAGTTCTAACAGGGGATACAATGAGCAGTTCTTC.

This clonotype has a count of ten or more. The CDR3 nucleotides read TGCAGTGCTAGAGATCCGTTTCGGGTCGGGGAGCTGTTTTTT. This codes for CSARDPFRVGELFF. The rearrangement joins TRBV20-1 to TRBJ2-2; D ambiguous. Trimming shortened V by 0 bases and J by 7 bases, and 12 bases separated the two germline ends. The CDR3 sequence is 14 residues long. Germline loops: CDR1 DFQATT, CDR2 SNEGSKA (reference sequence).

The V gene is TRBV6-4, the J gene TRBJ2-3; 7 bases match TRBD2. This CDR3 contains 16 residues. Per germline, CDR1 MRHNA and CDR2 SNTAGT. The CDR3: CAKRGLGREITDTQYF. As DNA, the CDR3 is TGTGCTAAACGAGGACTGGGGAGGGAGATCACAGATACGCAGTATTTT.

In its sample, this clonotype was seen many times. J is TRBJ2-1 and V is TRBV7-8, with TRBD2 identical over 10 bases. CDR3 size: 16 residues. Per germline, CDR1 SGHVS and CDR2 FQNEAQ. The V and J ends lost 5 bases and 6 bases, in that order; junction bases with no gene match: 10. DNA for the CDR3: TGTGCCAGCAGCCCGGAGGGACTAGCGAGGACCAATGAGCAGTTCTTC. It codes for CASSPEGLARTNEQFF.

In this sample, this clonotype turned up many times. The CDR3 bases are TGTGCCAGCAGCACCGGGACTAGCAATGAGCAGTTCTTC. Residues: CASSTGTSNEQFF. The V and J genes are TRBV7-8 and TRBJ2-1, with 8 bases matching TRBD2. The CDR3 consists of 13 residues. Germline V gene lookup returns CDR1 SGHVS and CDR2 FQNEAQ. J lost 6 bases, V lost 5 bases, and 3 bases had no gene match.

Many counts were recorded for this clonotype. This rearrangement joins TRBV20-1 to TRBJ2-3; D remains unclear. The CDR3 is 11 residues long. Between the trimmed V and J ends, which lost 6 bases and 6 bases, there was a span of 10 bases. Germline CDR1 and CDR2: DFQATT and SNEGSKA (reference sequence). Here the CDR3 reads CSATNRDTQYF. Written as DNA, the CDR3 is TGCAGTGCGACAAATCGCGATACGCAGTATTTT.

This clonotype was detected ten times or more. This rearrangement joins TRBV6-1 to TRBJ1-1; 10 bases match TRBD1. This CDR3 comprises 16 residues. With 5 bases clipped from V and 6 bases from J, the junction kept 12 bases outside the gene matches. Looked up from germline, CDR1 is MNHNS and CDR2 is SASEGT. CDR3 bases: TGTGCCAGCAGTAAGATCGCCGGGACAGGGGTCCCTGAAGCTTTCTTT. This translates into CASSKIAGTGVPEAFF.

This clonotype was counted at least ten times. The rearrangement uses TRBV3-1 and TRBJ2-1; D call uncertain. The V and J ends lost 2 bases and 9 bases respectively, with 8 bases between them. The CDR3 runs 12 residues. CDR1 is LGHDT and CDR2 is YNNKEL in the germline V gene (reference sequence). CDR3 coding DNA: TGTGCCAGCAGCCAACCGTTAGGTGAGCAGTTCTTC. This sequence encodes CASSQPLGEQFF.

J is TRBJ1-5 and V is TRBV4-1, with D possibly matching TRBD1 (5 bases). From germline, CDR1 is MGHRA and CDR2 YSYEKL. The V end lost 1 base, the J end lost 2 bases, and 9 bases lay between the germline ends. CDR3 size: 15 residues. Here the CDR3 reads CASSQATVGNQPQHF. CDR3 sequence (DNA): TGCGCCAGCAGCCAAGCGACAGTCGGCAATCAGCCCCAGCATTTT.

To note about this clonotype: The CDR3 end shows no conserved phenylalanine or tryptophan, and so a read error is likely. The rearrangement uses TRBV11-2 and TRBJ2-4; D possibly uses TRBD1 or TRBD2 (5 bases each). V lost 0 bases, J lost 0 bases, and 30 bases lay in between. The germline V gene encodes CDR1 SGHAT and CDR2 FQNNGV. The length of the CDR3 is 23 residues. CDR3 coding DNA: TGTGCCAGCAGCTTAGAACCGTTGACTCGGGACCGTAAAAACAAACTAGCCAAAAACATTCAGTACCTC. Its protein is CASSLEPLTRDRKNKLAKNIQYL.

Comment on this clonotype: At one of its ends the junction is not consistent with the germline gene, which may arise from a read error. The rearrangement joins TRBV20-1 to TRBJ1-1; unclear D gene. Germline V gene lookup returns CDR1 DFQATT and CDR2 SNEGSKA (reference sequence). This CDR3 is built from 15 residues. The DNA of the CDR3 is TGCAGTGCTAGAGAAGTAGGAGTAATCTACACTGAAGCTTCCTTT. It is translated as CSAREVGVIYTEASF.

This clonotype was counted between two and nine times. V usage is TRBV3-1 and J usage is TRBJ2-7; D uncertain. The V end was cut by 5 bases, the J end by 6 bases, with 14 bases between. The CDR3 runs 13 residues. Germline CDR1 is LGHDT and CDR2 is YNNKEL (reference sequence). In DNA, the CDR3 is TGTGCCAGCAGCGTTACGGAGTTGGGCGAGCAGTACTTC. Protein: CASSVTELGEQYF.

This clonotype occurred many times. The chain employs TRBV7-2 and TRBJ2-5, with 7 nucleotides matching TRBD2. The V and J ends lost 5 bases and 2 bases, in that order; junction bases with no gene match: 11. The CDR3 contains 16 residues. Germline V gives CDR1 SGHTA, CDR2 FQGNSA. DNA of the CDR3: TGTGCCAGCAGCCTAGACCGAAAAGCGGGGCAAGAGACCCAGTACTTC. Amino acids: CASSLDRKAGQETQYF.

This clonotype has at least ten counts. This chain connects TRBV28 to TRBJ2-1, with 7 bases matching TRBD2. After removal of 6 bases from V and 0 bases from J, the junction contained 8 bases not matched to a gene. The CDR3 extends over 16 amino acids. Germline CDR1 and CDR2: MDHEN and SYDVKM. Written as DNA, the CDR3 is TGTGCCAGCAGGCCCCCGGAGCGGGGCTCCTACAATGAGCAGTTCTTC. It is translated as CASRPPERGSYNEQFF.

This clonotype showed up many times. For the CDR3, the DNA is TGTGCCAGCAGCTCTACAGGGGGCTGGGGCACTGAAGCTTTCTTT. Translating gives CASSSTGGWGTEAFF. V is TRBV7-3 and J is TRBJ1-1; TRBD1 matches at 9 bases. J gave up 4 bases and V 4 bases, and 7 bases lay outside the gene matches. Germline V CDR1 and CDR2: SGHTA, FQGTGA. The CDR3 runs to 15 residues.

This clonotype was found many times. The chain is built from TRBV12-3 or TRBV12-4 and TRBJ2-2; 8 bases are shared with TRBD2. Trimming took 5 bases from V and 5 from J; bases not matched to a gene: 7. The CDR3 loop spans 15 amino acids. CDR3 in DNA: TGTGCCAGCAGTACCGGGACTAGGGGGACCGGGGAGCTGTTTTTT. Translating it yields CASSTGTRGTGELFF.

The chain employs TRBV7-2 and TRBJ1-1; D remains ambiguous. Germline V gene lookup returns CDR1 SGHTA and CDR2 FQGNSA. The ends were cut back, 0 bases at V and 8 bases at J, with 7 bases in the middle. CDR3 length: 12 residues. CDR3 loop: CASSLAGSEAFF. The CDR3 region has the DNA TGTGCCAGCAGCTTAGCGGGCAGCGAAGCTTTCTTT.

About this clonotype: A much bigger clone sits one base away, suggesting this may be a read error. The rearrangement uses TRBV9 and TRBJ2-7; TRBD2 might be the D (7 bases). The germline V gene encodes CDR1 SGDLS and CDR2 YYNGEE. The CDR3 is 16 residues long. Written as DNA, the CDR3 is TGTGCCAGCAGCGCGGGGGGCGGCATCCCTACCTACGAGCGGTACTTC. Translation: CASSAGGGIPTYERYF.

This clonotype was seen many times. This chain links TRBV29-1 with TRBJ2-7; 8 bases are a match to TRBD2. Germline values: CDR1 SQVTM, CDR2 ANQGSEA. The junction had 2 bases not matched to a gene; V was cut back by 4 bases and J by 0 bases. The CDR3 totals 13 residues. Written as DNA, the CDR3 is TGCAGCGTTGGACTAGCGTCCTCCTACGAGCAGTACTTC. Protein sequence: CSVGLASSYEQYF.

This clonotype was seen more than once but under ten times. The chain carries TRBV19 and TRBJ2-7, with D possibly being TRBD2 (6 bases). V was trimmed by 5 bases and J by 3 bases, leaving 11 bases between them. This CDR3 region has 13 residues. CDR1 LNHDA and CDR2 SQIVND come from the germline V gene (reference sequence). The chain's CDR3 is CASSPFGSYEQYF. In DNA form, the CDR3 reads TGTGCCAGTAGTCCCTTCGGGAGCTACGAGCAGTACTTC. Combining the CDR3 with reference TRBV19 and TRBJ2-7 gives the whole variable domain DGGITQSPKYLFRKEGQNVTLSCEQNLNHDAMYWYRQDPGQGLRLIYYSQIVNDFQKGDIAEGYSVSREKKESFPLTVTSAQKNPTAFYLCASSPFGSYEQYFGPGTRLTVT.

This clonotype was seen a handful of times. The chain joins TRBV7-9 to TRBJ1-1; D remains unclear. The CDR3 totals 13 residues. Germline V gives CDR1 SEHNR, CDR2 FQNEAQ (reference sequence). V was shortened by 8 bases and J by 1 base, with 11 bases between the two germline ends. The CDR3 nucleotides read TGTGCCAGCGGAACTACTTCGAACACTGAAGCTTTCTTT. It is translated as CASGTTSNTEAFF.

V gene TRBV19 combines with J gene TRBJ2-5, with 11 bases matching TRBD2. The germline V gene has CDR1 LNHDA and CDR2 SQIVND (reference sequence). This CDR3 comprises 15 residues. The V gene end was trimmed by 5 bases and the J gene end by 5 bases; junction bases not matched to a gene: 7. This CDR3 reads CASSATSGSYETQYF. As DNA, the CDR3 is TGTGCCAGTAGTGCAACTAGCGGGAGTTATGAGACCCAGTACTTC.

The table lists this clonotype with many counts. The chain couples TRBV27 to TRBJ1-1; D gene unclear. V lost 6 bases to trimming and J lost 0 bases, with 14 bases between them. This CDR3 is 15 amino acids long. The germline CDR1 and CDR2 sequences are MNHEY and SMNVEV (reference sequence). CDR3 DNA sequence: TGTGCCAGCAGCCAGCGTAGGAGGGTGAACACTGAAGCTTTCTTT. Translating gives CASSQRRRVNTEAFF.